This TCR beta chain was recovered during a study of human T cells and chemical hapten exposure. Turning to the study itself: Reading of the patch tests, which applied 0.01% DPC to the upper back, occurred at 6 days.

TCRdb called the RACE reads again in MiXCR, with one record for every CDR3 protein. Of some 110,000 distinct CDR3 sequences detected, approximately 12% appear once; the ten largest clones hold 1.5% to 2%. Noted time point: pre-sensitization, week 0. The treatment was: therapeutic diphenylcyclopropenone sensitization with weekly scalp DPC. The study extracted total RNA from unfractionated whole blood. At least ten counts were recorded for this clonotype. Germline V lookup: CDR1 SGHAT, CDR2 FQNNGV. This CDR3 is built from 12 residues. Trimming took 6 bases from V and 4 from J, leaving 9 bases between them.

This TCR derives from a woman aged 45-65 years with alopecia areata. Some clones in this sample may be carry-over from other donors' samples. The source material was whole blood, sampled in connection with sensitization to the hapten diphenylcyclopropenone (DPC). This chain links TRBV11-2 with TRBJ2-5; unclear D gene. The CDR3 DNA reads as TGTGCCAGCAGAGTCGGCGGAGAGACCCAGTACTTC. It specifies CASRVGGETQYF.